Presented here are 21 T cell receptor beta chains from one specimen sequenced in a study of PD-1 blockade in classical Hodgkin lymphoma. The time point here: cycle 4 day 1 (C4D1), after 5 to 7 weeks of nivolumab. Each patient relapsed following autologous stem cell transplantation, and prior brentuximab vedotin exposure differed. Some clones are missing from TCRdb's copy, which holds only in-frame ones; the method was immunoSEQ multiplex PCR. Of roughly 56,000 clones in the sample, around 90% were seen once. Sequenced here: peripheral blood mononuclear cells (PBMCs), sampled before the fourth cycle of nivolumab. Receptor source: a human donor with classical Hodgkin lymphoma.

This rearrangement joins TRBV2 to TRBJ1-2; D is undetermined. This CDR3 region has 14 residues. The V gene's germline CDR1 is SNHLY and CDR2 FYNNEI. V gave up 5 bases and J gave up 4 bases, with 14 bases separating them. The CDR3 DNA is TGTGCCAGCAGTACGTCCGGGGTCGGCTATGGCTACACCTTC. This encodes CASSTSGVGYGYTF.

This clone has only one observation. This CDR3 reads CASSLGGSEKLFF. Here the CDR3 DNA reads TGTGCCAGCAGCTTGGGGGGTAGTGAAAAACTGTTTTTT. The rearrangement joins TRBV5-6 to TRBJ1-4; D remains ambiguous. Per the germline V gene, CDR1 is SGHDT and CDR2 is YYEEEE. The CDR3 is 13 residues long. V lost 0 bases to trimming and J lost 7 bases, with 7 bases between them.

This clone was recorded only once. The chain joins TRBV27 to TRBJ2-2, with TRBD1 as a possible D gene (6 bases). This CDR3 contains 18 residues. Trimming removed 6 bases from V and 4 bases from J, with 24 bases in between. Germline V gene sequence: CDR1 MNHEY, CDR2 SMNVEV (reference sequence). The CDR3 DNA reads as TGTGCCAGCAGCCCTATTCTTCCGTCTCTAGGGGGCACCGGGGAGCTGTTTTTT. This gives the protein CASSPILPSLGGTGELFF.

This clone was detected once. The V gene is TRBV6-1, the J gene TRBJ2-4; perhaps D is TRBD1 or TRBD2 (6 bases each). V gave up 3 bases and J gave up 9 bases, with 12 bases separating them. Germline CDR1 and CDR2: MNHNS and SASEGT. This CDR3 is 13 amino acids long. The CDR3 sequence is CASSDQGGGIQYF. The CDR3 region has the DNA TGTGCCAGCAGTGACCAAGGGGGAGGCATTCAGTACTTC.

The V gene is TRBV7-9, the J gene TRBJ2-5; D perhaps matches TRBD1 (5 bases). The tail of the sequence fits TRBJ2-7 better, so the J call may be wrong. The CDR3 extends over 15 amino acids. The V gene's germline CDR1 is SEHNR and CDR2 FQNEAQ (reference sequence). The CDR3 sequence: CASSSADNLLYEQYF. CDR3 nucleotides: TGTGCCAGCAGCTCCGCGGACAACCTACTCTACGAGCAGTACTTC.

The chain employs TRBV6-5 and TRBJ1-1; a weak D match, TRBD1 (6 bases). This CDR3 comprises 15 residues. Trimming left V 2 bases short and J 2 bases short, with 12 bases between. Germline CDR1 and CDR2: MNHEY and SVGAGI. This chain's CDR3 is CASSYDGQPNTEAFF. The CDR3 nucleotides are TGTGCCAGCAGTTACGACGGACAGCCTAACACTGAAGCTTTCTTT.

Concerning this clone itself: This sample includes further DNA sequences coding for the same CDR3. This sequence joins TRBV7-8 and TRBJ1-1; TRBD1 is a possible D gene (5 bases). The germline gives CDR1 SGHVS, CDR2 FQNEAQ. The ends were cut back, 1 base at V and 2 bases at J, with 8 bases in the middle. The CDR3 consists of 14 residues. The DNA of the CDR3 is TGTGCCAGCAGCTTAGTTCAGGGAAACACTGAAGCTTTCTTT. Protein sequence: CASSLVQGNTEAFF.

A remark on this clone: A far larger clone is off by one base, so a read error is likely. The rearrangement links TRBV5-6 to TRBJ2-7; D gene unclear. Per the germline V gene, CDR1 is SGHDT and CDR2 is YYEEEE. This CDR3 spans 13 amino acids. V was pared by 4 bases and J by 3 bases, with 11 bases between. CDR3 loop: CASSAAGYYEQYF. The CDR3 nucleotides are TGTGCCAGCAGCGCCGCAGGCTACTACGAGCAGTACTTC.

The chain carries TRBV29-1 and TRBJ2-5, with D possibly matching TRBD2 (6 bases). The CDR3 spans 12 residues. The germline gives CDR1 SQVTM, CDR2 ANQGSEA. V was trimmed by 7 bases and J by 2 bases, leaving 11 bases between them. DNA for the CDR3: TGCAGCGCCGCGGGGAAACAAGAGACCCAGTACTTC. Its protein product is CSAAGKQETQYF.

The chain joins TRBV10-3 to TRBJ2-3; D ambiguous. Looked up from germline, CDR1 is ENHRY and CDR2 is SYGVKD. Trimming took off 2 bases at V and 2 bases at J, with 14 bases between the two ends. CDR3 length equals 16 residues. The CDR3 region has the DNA TGTGCCATCAGTGAGATTTATACAACCCTCACAGATACGCAGTATTTT. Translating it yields CAISEIYTTLTDTQYF.

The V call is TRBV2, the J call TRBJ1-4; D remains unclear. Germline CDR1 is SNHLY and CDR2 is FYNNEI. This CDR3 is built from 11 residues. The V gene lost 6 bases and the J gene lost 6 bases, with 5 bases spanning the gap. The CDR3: CASSQDEKLFF. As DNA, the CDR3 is TGTGCCAGCAGCCAAGATGAAAAACTGTTTTTT. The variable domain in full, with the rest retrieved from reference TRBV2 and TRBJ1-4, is EPEVTQTPSHQVTQMGQEVILRCVPISNHLYFYWYRQILGQKVEFLVSFYNNEISEKSEIFDDQFSVERPDGSNFTLKIRSTKLEDSAMYFCASSQDEKLFFGSGTQLSVL.

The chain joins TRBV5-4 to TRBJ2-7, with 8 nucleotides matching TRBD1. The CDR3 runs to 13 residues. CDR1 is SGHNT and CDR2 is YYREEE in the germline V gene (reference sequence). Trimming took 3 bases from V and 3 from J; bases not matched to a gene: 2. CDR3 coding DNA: TGTGCCAGCAGCTCGACAGGGGTCTACGAGCAGTACTTC. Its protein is CASSSTGVYEQYF.

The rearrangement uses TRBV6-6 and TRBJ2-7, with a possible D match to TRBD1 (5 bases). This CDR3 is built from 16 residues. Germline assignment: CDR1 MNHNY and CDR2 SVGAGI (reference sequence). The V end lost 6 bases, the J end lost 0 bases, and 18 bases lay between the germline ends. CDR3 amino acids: CASSPRGQGPSYEQYF. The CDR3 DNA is TGTGCCAGCAGCCCTCGTGGGCAGGGTCCCTCCTACGAGCAGTACTTC.

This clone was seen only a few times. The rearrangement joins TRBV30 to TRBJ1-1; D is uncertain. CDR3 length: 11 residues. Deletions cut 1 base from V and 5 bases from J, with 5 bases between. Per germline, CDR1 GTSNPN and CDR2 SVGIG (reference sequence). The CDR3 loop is CAWSETTEAFF. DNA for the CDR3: TGTGCCTGGAGTGAGACGACTGAAGCTTTCTTT. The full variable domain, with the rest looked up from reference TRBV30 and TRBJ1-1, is SQTIHQWPATLVQPVGSPLSLECTVEGTSNPNLYWYRQAAGRGLQLLFYSVGIGQISSEVPQNLSASRPQDRQFILSSKKLLLSDSGFYLCAWSETTEAFFGQGTRLTVV.

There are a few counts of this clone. The CDR3 nucleotides read TGCGCCAGCAGCTCCCTGTGGGGCGGGGTTTCCTACAATGAGCAGTTCTTC. It encodes CASSSLWGGVSYNEQFF. V and J are TRBV5-1 and TRBJ2-1; a possible D gene is TRBD2 (6 bases). Germline CDR1 SGHRS, CDR2 YFSETQ. V lost 3 bases and J lost 1, with 17 bases in between. This CDR3 has 17 residues.

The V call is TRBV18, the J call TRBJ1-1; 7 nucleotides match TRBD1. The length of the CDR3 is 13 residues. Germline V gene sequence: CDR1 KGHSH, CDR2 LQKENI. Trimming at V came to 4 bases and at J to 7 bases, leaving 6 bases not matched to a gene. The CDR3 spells CASSLFRDSEAFF. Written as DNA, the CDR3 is TGTGCCAGCTCACTGTTCCGGGACAGTGAAGCTTTCTTT.

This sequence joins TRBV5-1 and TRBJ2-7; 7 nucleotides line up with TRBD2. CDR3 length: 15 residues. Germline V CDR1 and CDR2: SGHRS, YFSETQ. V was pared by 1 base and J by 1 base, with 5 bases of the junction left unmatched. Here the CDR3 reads CASSLISSGSYEQYF. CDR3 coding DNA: TGCGCCAGCAGCTTGATATCTAGCGGATCCTACGAGCAGTACTTC.

This chain's CDR3 is CASSPPLGNSPLHF. The CDR3 DNA is TGTGCCAGCAGCCCACCGCTAGGGAATTCACCCCTCCACTTT. The gene calls are TRBV7-9 and TRBJ1-6; D ambiguous. There are 14 residues in the CDR3. V lost 5 bases to trimming and J lost 7 bases, with 12 bases between them. Per the germline V gene, CDR1 is SEHNR and CDR2 is FQNEAQ (reference sequence).

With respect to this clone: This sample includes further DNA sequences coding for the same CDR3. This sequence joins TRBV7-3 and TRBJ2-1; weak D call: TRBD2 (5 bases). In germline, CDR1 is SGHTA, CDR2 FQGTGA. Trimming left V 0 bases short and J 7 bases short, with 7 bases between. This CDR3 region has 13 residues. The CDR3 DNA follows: TGTGCCAGCAGCTTAACGACGGGAAATGAGCAGTTCTTC. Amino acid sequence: CASSLTTGNEQFF.

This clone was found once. CDR3 sequence: CASSPGQFFGDTQYF. The CDR3 DNA is TGTGCCAGCAGTCCTGGACAGTTCTTCGGAGATACGCAGTATTTT. The chain is built from TRBV6-6 and TRBJ2-3; a weak D match, TRBD1 (6 bases). Trimming stripped 5 bases from V and 5 bases from J, with 17 bases between. Germline CDR1 is MNHNY and CDR2 is SVGAGI (reference sequence). CDR3 length: 15 amino acids.

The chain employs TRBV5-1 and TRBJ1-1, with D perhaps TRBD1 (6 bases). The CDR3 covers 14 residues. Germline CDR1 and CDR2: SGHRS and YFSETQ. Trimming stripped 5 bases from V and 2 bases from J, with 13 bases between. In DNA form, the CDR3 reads TGCGCCAGCAGTACAGGGAACCTAAACACTGAAGCTTTCTTT. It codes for CASSTGNLNTEAFF.